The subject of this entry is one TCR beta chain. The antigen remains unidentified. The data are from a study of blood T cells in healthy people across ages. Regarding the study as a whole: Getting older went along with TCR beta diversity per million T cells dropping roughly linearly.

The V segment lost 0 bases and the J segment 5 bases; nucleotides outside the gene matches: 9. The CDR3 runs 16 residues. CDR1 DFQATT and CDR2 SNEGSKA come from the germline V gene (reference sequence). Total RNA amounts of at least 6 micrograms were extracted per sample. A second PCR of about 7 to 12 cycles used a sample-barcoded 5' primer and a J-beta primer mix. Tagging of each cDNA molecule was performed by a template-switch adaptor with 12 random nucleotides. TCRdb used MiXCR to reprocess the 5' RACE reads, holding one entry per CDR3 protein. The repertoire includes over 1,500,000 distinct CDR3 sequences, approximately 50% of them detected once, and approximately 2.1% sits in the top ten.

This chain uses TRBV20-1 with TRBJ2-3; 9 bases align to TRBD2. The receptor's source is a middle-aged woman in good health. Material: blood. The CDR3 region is CSARDGGGEVGDTQYF. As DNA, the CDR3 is TGCAGTGCTAGAGATGGCGGGGGGGAGGTAGGAGATACGCAGTATTTT.